The 5 T cell receptor beta chains given below trace back to one sample, sequenced in a study of blood T cell repertoires in COVID-19. TCRdb's copy holds only in-frame clones and misses some; the assay was immunoSEQ multiplex PCR. The sample shows around 120,000 clones, 90% of them seen only once. Sequences were obtained from peripheral blood. The receptors were gathered from a woman aged 60-75 years with COVID-19, enrolled during active disease.

J is TRBJ2-1 and V is TRBV9; 14 bases are shared with TRBD2. The CDR3 covers 15 residues. Germline assignment: CDR1 SGDLS and CDR2 YYNGEE. Trimming removed 3 bases from V and 10 bases from J; junction bases left unmatched: 6. The CDR3 loop is CASSATSGGALEQFF. The CDR3 DNA reads as TGTGCCAGCAGCGCGACTAGCGGGGGGGCCCTCGAGCAGTTCTTC.

This chain joins TRBV6-1 and TRBJ1-1; D is perhaps TRBD1 (6 bases). From germline, CDR1 is MNHNS and CDR2 SASEGT. This CDR3 region has 15 residues. Trimming pared 3 bases from V and 0 bases from J, leaving 11 bases between. CDR3 sequence reads: CASSDRGRMNTEAFF. CDR3 sequence (DNA): TGTGCCAGCAGTGACAGGGGCCGGATGAACACTGAAGCTTTCTTT.

The chain carries TRBV19 and TRBJ1-5; TRBD1 agrees at 8 bases. The V gene's germline CDR1 is LNHDA and CDR2 SQIVND (reference sequence). Trimming cost V 5 bases and J 6 bases; bases outside gene matches: 6. The length of the CDR3 is 14 residues. The CDR3 nucleotides are TGTGCCAGTAGTCCCGGACAGGGAACTCAGCCCCAGCATTTT. Translating it yields CASSPGQGTQPQHF.

This clone is a singleton in its sample. V is TRBV18 and J is TRBJ1-2, with TRBD1 identical over 9 bases. J gave up 7 bases and V 6 bases, and 9 bases lay outside the gene matches. This CDR3 comprises 14 residues. Germline V gene data show CDR1 as KGHSH and CDR2 as LQKENI. In nucleotides, the CDR3 is TGTGCCAGCTCCCCAATAGGACAGGGGACTGGCTACACCTTC. Its translation: CASSPIGQGTGYTF. Complete variable domain (other parts from reference TRBV18 and TRBJ1-2): NAGVMQNPRHLVRRRGQEARLRCSPMKGHSHVYWYRQLPEEGLKFMVYLQKENIIDESGMPKERFSAEFPKEGPSILRIQQVVRGDSAAYFCASSPIGQGTGYTFGSGTRLTVV.

The V call is TRBV6-5, the J call TRBJ1-5; D might be TRBD1 (6 bases). The CDR3 length is 14 residues. Germline CDR1 is MNHEY and CDR2 is SVGAGI. V was cut by 6 bases and J by 3 bases, with 12 bases left in between. The CDR3 here is CASRPGQYNQPQHF. In nucleotides, the CDR3 is TGTGCCAGCAGACCAGGACAGTACAATCAGCCCCAGCATTTT.